This T cell receptor (beta chain) was sequenced for a study of blood T cell repertoires in COVID-19. Study background: Sample material is recorded as cDNA or gDNA derived from T cells, B-cell-depleted T cells, or PBMCs.

The study recruited people aged roughly 18 to 100 years across around 24 US areas. Which cohort a participant joined came from the clinical history participants gave. The study recruited exposed participants who had met a COVID-19 case within 2 weeks before entry. The J segment lost 0 bases and the V segment lost 3 bases, leaving 5 bases of the junction unmatched. The CDR3 covers 15 residues. Germline V gene data show CDR1 as SGHRS and CDR2 as YFSETQ. Sequencing used immunoSEQ multiplex PCR; TCRdb keeps in-frame clones, though not all of them. The table shows about 250,000 clones, with around four fifths occurring only once.

This clonotype originated in a middle-aged woman who had been exposed to COVID-19. The chain couples TRBV5-1 to TRBJ1-1; 7 bases are shared with TRBD1. Sequencing was carried out using PBMCs or T cells enriched from blood (not recorded which). This CDR3 is CASSWDRPMNTEAFF. The DNA for the CDR3 is TGCGCCAGCAGCTGGGACAGACCTATGAACACTGAAGCTTTCTTT.